This T cell receptor beta chain was recovered during a study of blood T cell repertoires in COVID-19. Sequencing was performed with immunoSEQ multiplex PCR; in TCRdb, only in-frame clones are kept and a portion is missing. The table lists about 250,000 clones, around 90% of them singletons, with approximately 1.9% in the top ten. The V and J ends lost 5 bases and 0 bases respectively, with 13 bases between them. The CDR3 is 15 amino acids. Germline lookup yields CDR1 SEHNR and CDR2 FQNEAQ (reference sequence). J is TRBJ1-2 and V is TRBV7-9, with a possible D match to TRBD1 (6 bases). Material: PBMCs or T cells enriched from blood (not recorded which). The TCR originated in a woman aged 18-29 years who had recovered from COVID-19. The CDR3: CASSSRDKANYGYTF. The CDR3 DNA reads as TGTGCCAGCAGCAGCCGGGACAAAGCTAACTATGGCTACACCTTC.